This T cell receptor beta chain was identified in a study of identical twins. Notes on the study in general: Conclusions were based on cross-sectional statistical analysis, without following the same donors. Cord blood beta clonotypes that were abundant carried fewer insertions, and memory repertoires showed no such trend.

Template switching (which added a universal primer site) was used, and cDNA carried unique molecular identifiers. TCRdb called the 5' RACE reads again in MiXCR, with one record for every CDR3 protein. The table has some 320,000 distinct CDR3 sequences, 9% to 15% seen once; the top ten hold roughly 7%. The V gene's germline CDR1 is SGDLS and CDR2 YYNGEE. The J segment lost 6 bases and the V segment lost 6 bases, leaving 9 bases of the junction unmatched. The length of the CDR3 is 15 residues. A word on this clonotype: The antigen is undetermined.

These data also formed part of another study, on yellow fever vaccine responses in identical twins.

The chain is built from TRBV9 and TRBJ2-2, with 9 bases matching TRBD2. The sequenced material came from CD8+ T cells sorted from blood. The clonotype comes from a woman aged 18-35 years in good health. Here the CDR3 reads CASTPGGGAPGELFF. The CDR3 coding sequence is TGTGCCAGCACCCCGGGCGGGGGGGCTCCCGGGGAGCTGTTTTTT.